The 18 T cell receptor beta chains given below trace back to one sample, sequenced in a study of blood T cell repertoires in COVID-19. Libraries were prepared by immunoSEQ multiplex PCR; TCRdb keeps only in-frame clonotypes and omits some of them. The table has tens of thousands of clones, nearly 90% seen once. Sequences were obtained from peripheral blood. These receptors all come from a man in his forties or fifties with active COVID-19.

The chain employs TRBV18 and TRBJ1-6, with D possibly being TRBD1 (6 bases). V lost 6 bases and J lost 8, with 14 bases in between. Looked up from germline, CDR1 is KGHSH and CDR2 is LQKENI. The CDR3 consists of 14 residues. For the CDR3, the DNA is TGTGCCAGCTCGGCGGGGGCCGGGGATTCACCCCTCCACTTT. Translating it yields CASSAGAGDSPLHF.

This chain links TRBV18 with TRBJ1-3; no clear D. The CDR3 length is 15 residues. Germline CDR1 and CDR2: KGHSH and LQKENI. Between the trimmed V and J ends, which lost 6 bases and 2 bases, there was a span of 14 bases. The CDR3 sequence: CASSPTDGTGNTIYF. Here the CDR3 DNA reads TGTGCCAGCTCGCCCACGGACGGGACTGGAAACACCATATATTTT.

This rearrangement joins TRBV19 to TRBJ2-1, with D perhaps matching TRBD2 (7 bases). V lost 7 bases and J lost 8, with 9 bases in between. Germline V gene lookup returns CDR1 LNHDA and CDR2 SQIVND (reference sequence). CDR3 length equals 11 residues. Here the CDR3 reads CASMGGHEQFF. The CDR3 nucleotides read TGTGCCAGTATGGGGGGGCATGAGCAGTTCTTC.

In DNA form, the CDR3 reads TGTGCCAGCAGCTTCCGGACAGGGGGCACTCAGCCCCAGCATTTT. It yields the protein CASSFRTGGTQPQHF. The chain recombines TRBV6-2 or TRBV6-3 with TRBJ1-5, with 11 bases that match TRBD1. The CDR3 spans 15 residues. CDR1 and CDR2 (germline): MNHEY, SVGEGT. V shed 6 bases and J 6 bases; nucleotides not matched to a gene: 7.

This clone was observed a single time. J is TRBJ2-5 and V is TRBV3-1 (or the pseudogene TRBV3-2), with a weak D call TRBD2 (6 bases). The CDR3 contains 13 residues. V dropped 4 bases and J dropped 11 bases, with 17 bases sitting between them. Germline lookup yields CDR1 LGHDT and CDR2 YNNKEL (reference sequence). CDR3 nucleotide sequence: TGTGCCAGCAGCCCGGGACTCGGTAAATTTCAGTACTTC. Amino acids: CASSPGLGKFQYF.

This CDR3 reads CASTDTGLMSNTEAFF. The CDR3 DNA sequence: TGTGCCAGCACCGATACGGGACTCATGTCGAACACTGAAGCTTTCTTT. This chain links TRBV7-2 with TRBJ1-1, with a weak D call TRBD1 (5 bases). V lost 7 bases to trimming and J lost 1 base, with 19 bases between them. Germline CDR1 reads SGHTA; CDR2 reads FQGNSA. The CDR3 consists of 16 residues.

The V gene is TRBV10-3, the J gene TRBJ1-5; D unclear. CDR3 length: 16 amino acids. Trimming took 5 bases from V and 0 from J, leaving 14 bases between them. Germline CDR1 ENHRY, CDR2 SYGVKD. The CDR3, as DNA: TGTGCCATCAGTACCTCAACACGATATAGCAATCAGCCCCAGCATTTT. Residues: CAISTSTRYSNQPQHF.

The chain employs TRBV3-1 (or the pseudogene TRBV3-2) and TRBJ2-1, with D tentatively TRBD2 (7 bases). V was shortened by 4 bases and J by 9 bases, with 16 bases between the two germline ends. In germline, CDR1 is LGHDT, CDR2 YNNKEL (reference sequence). The CDR3 extends over 14 amino acids. CDR3: CASSPGGGPGEQFF. The CDR3 region has the DNA TGTGCCAGCAGCCCTGGGGGGGGCCCCGGTGAGCAGTTCTTC.

There are a few counts of this clone. V usage is TRBV19 and J usage is TRBJ1-5; D is possibly TRBD1 (6 bases). Germline CDR1 reads LNHDA; CDR2 reads SQIVND (reference sequence). V gave up 5 bases and J gave up 5 bases, with 25 bases separating them. CDR3 size: 18 residues. The CDR3 spells CASSHQSPHSGAYQPQHF. In DNA form, the CDR3 reads TGTGCCAGTAGTCATCAATCCCCCCATTCAGGGGCCTATCAGCCCCAGCATTTT.

The V gene is TRBV6-5, the J gene TRBJ2-5, with D perhaps matching TRBD1 (5 bases). Germline lookup yields CDR1 MNHEY and CDR2 SVGAGI. The CDR3 length is 14 residues. The ends were cut back, 8 bases at V and 5 bases at J, with 18 bases in the middle. The CDR3 nucleotides read TGTGCCAGCCTAGGCAGGGTGGAAGGGGAGACCCAGTACTTC. It is translated as CASLGRVEGETQYF.

The chain is built from TRBV7-2 and TRBJ1-6; no firm D call. Trimming took 3 bases from V and 7 from J, leaving 7 bases between them. The germline gives CDR1 SGHTA, CDR2 FQGNSA. This CDR3 is built from 13 residues. The CDR3 DNA is TGTGCCAGCAGCTTGAGGGAAAATTCACCCCTCCACTTT. Its translation: CASSLRENSPLHF.

This chain links TRBV5-4 with TRBJ1-1; tentative D call: TRBD1 (5 bases). Germline CDR1 SGHNT, CDR2 YYREEE (reference sequence). There are 15 residues in the CDR3. V was cut by 0 bases and J by 3 bases, with 12 bases left in between. CDR3 coding DNA: TGTGCCAGCAGCTTGGCGTCAGGGAGGGACACTGAAGCTTTCTTT. As protein: CASSLASGRDTEAFF.

In its sample, this clone was seen once. The V call is TRBV29-1, the J call TRBJ2-1; D perhaps matches TRBD1 (5 bases). In germline, CDR1 is SQVTM, CDR2 ANQGSEA. The CDR3 contains 13 residues. Deletions cut 7 bases from V and 3 bases from J, with 13 bases between. The CDR3, as DNA: TGCAGCGCAGAATCAGGGATCTACAATGAGCAGTTCTTC. As protein: CSAESGIYNEQFF.

The table lists this clone with a count of one. The chain has TRBV5-1 and TRBJ2-2, with 8 bases identical to TRBD2. CDR1 and CDR2 from the germline V gene are SGHRS and YFSETQ. The trim removed 4 bases at V and 4 bases at J, leaving 6 bases unmatched. This CDR3 region has 15 residues. The CDR3 sequence is CASSLTAGGTGELFF. The CDR3 bases are TGCGCCAGCAGCCTCACGGCGGGGGGCACCGGGGAGCTGTTTTTT.

This chain links TRBV10-3 with TRBJ1-1, with TRBD1 identical over 7 bases. The CDR3 is 15 amino acids. CDR1 is ENHRY, CDR2 SYGVKD, per germline. Germline trimming cut 10 bases from V and 0 bases from J; bases unmatched to any gene: 11. The CDR3 loop is CATRTGLEMNTEAFF. The CDR3 DNA is TGTGCCACCCGGACAGGTCTGGAGATGAACACTGAAGCTTTCTTT.

The chain has TRBV6-2 or TRBV6-3 and TRBJ2-2, with TRBD2 matching 10 bases. V trimming: 6 bases; J trimming: 1 base; junction bases outside the gene matches: 5. This CDR3 has 16 residues. Looked up from germline, CDR1 is MNHEY and CDR2 is SVGEGT. CDR3 DNA sequence: TGTGCCAGCAGACCTAGCGGGGGCGAGAACACCGGGGAGCTGTTTTTT. As protein: CASRPSGGENTGELFF.

The chain joins TRBV11-3 to TRBJ1-1; no clear D gene. The CDR3 totals 12 residues. Deletions cut 5 bases from V and 1 base from J, with 5 bases between. Germline V gives CDR1 SGHNT, CDR2 YENEEA. The chain's CDR3 is CASSRENTEAFF. Here the CDR3 DNA reads TGTGCCAGCAGCCGGGAGAACACTGAAGCTTTCTTT.

V is TRBV6-6 and J is TRBJ1-4; tentatively, D is TRBD1 (5 bases). There are 16 residues in the CDR3. V lost 0 bases, J lost 7 bases, and 15 bases lay in between. Per the germline V gene, CDR1 is MNHNY and CDR2 is SVGAGI (reference sequence). The CDR3 loop is CASSYSRRGAGEKLFF. The CDR3 coding sequence is TGTGCCAGCAGTTACTCGAGGAGGGGCGCGGGTGAAAAACTGTTTTTT.